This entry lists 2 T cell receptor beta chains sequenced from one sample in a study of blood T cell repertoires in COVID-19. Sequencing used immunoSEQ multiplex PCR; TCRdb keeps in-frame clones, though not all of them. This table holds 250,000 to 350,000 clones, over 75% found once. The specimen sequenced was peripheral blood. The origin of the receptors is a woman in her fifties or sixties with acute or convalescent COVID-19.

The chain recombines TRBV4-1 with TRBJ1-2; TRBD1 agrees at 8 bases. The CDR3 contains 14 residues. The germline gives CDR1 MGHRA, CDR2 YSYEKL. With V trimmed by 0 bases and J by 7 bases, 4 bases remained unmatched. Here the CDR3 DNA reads TGCGCCAGCAGCCAAGATCCGACAGGGGTTGGCTACACCTTC. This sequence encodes CASSQDPTGVGYTF.

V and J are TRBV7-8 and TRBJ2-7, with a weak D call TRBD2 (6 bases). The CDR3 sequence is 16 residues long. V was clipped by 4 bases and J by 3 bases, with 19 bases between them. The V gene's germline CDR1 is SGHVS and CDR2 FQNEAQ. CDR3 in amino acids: CASSSQRPGEGYEQYF. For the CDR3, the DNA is TGTGCCAGCAGCTCCCAGAGGCCGGGGGAAGGCTACGAGCAGTACTTC. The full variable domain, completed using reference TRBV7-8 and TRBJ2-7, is GAGVSQSPRYKVAKRGQDVALRCDPISGHVSLFWYQQALGQGPEFLTYFQNEAQLDKSGLPSDRFFAERPEGSVSTLKIQRTQQEDSAVYLCASSSQRPGEGYEQYFGPGTRLTVT.